The present T cell receptor beta chain was sequenced within a study of shared T cell receptors in the human thymus. Assay: immunoSEQ multiplex PCR; the TCRdb copy retains only in-frame clones and omits some. The table shows approximately 580,000 clones, with around three quarters occurring only once. Trimming cost V 3 bases and J 5 bases; bases outside gene matches: 7. The CDR3 extends over 16 amino acids. Germline V lookup: CDR1 MRHNA, CDR2 SNTAGT. The same data also went into a second study, on human thymus T cells. From that second work: Gene usage (both V and J) appeared biased in thymic and blood repertoires.

Sequenced: thymocytes. This chain joins TRBV6-4 and TRBJ2-2, with TRBD1 matching over 9 bases. The sequence derives from a boy under two years old with a congenital heart defect. The CDR3 loop is CASSDSGTGQTGELFF. Written as DNA, the CDR3 is TGTGCCAGCAGTGATTCCGGGACAGGGCAAACCGGGGAGCTGTTTTTT.